The 25 T cell receptor beta chains in this list originate from one sample, sequenced in a study of T cell repertoires in cytomegalovirus infection. From the reads, TCRdb called clonotypes with MiXCR, one entry per CDR3 protein. Of some 170,000 distinct CDR3 sequences detected, about 17% appear once; the ten largest clones hold approximately 26%. Specimen: CD8+ T cells from PBMCs. Receptors were obtained from a human donor in good health (CMV status not recorded). Some clones in this sample may be carry-over from other donors' samples.

There are many counts of this clonotype. The chain uses TRBV6-5 and TRBJ1-1, with TRBD1 as a possible D gene (5 bases). CDR3 size: 14 residues. V was pared by 2 bases and J by 0 bases, with 7 bases between. Germline lookup yields CDR1 MNHEY and CDR2 SVGAGI. CDR3 sequence (DNA): TGTGCCAGCAGTTACCAGGGATTGAACACTGAAGCTTTCTTT. It yields the protein CASSYQGLNTEAFF.

This clonotype showed up just a few times. The chain recombines TRBV7-6 with TRBJ2-3; TRBD2 might be the D (6 bases). The CDR3 loop spans 19 amino acids. With 6 bases removed from V and 3 bases from J, the gap between germline ends came to 28 bases. Germline-derived CDR1 and CDR2 are SGHVS and FNYEAQ. For the CDR3, the DNA is TGTGCCAGCAGTTCCTCGGGACTCCTAGGAATCTCTCCTACAGATACGCAGTATTTT. It encodes CASSSSGLLGISPTDTQYF.

This clonotype was seen many times. The chain uses TRBV7-8 and TRBJ2-2, with 7 bases identical to TRBD2. The CDR3 is 16 amino acids. Trimming took 6 bases from V and 5 from J; bases not matched to a gene: 12. Germline V gene sequence: CDR1 SGHVS, CDR2 FQNEAQ. This CDR3 is CASRKRGGMETGELFF. The CDR3 DNA is TGTGCCAGCAGGAAACGCGGGGGAATGGAAACCGGGGAGCTGTTTTTT. Full variable domain (missing parts from reference TRBV7-8 and TRBJ2-2): GAGVSQSPRYKVAKRGQDVALRCDPISGHVSLFWYQQALGQGPEFLTYFQNEAQLDKSGLPSDRFFAERPEGSVSTLKIQRTQQEDSAVYLCASRKRGGMETGELFFGEGSRLTVL.

This clonotype was recorded a few times. This chain links TRBV6-6 with TRBJ2-5, with 9 bases that match TRBD1. With V trimmed by 2 bases and J by 2 bases, 6 bases remained unmatched. Germline values: CDR1 MNHNY, CDR2 SVGAGI (reference sequence). CDR3 length equals 16 residues. The CDR3 DNA reads as TGTGCCAGCAGTTACCGCCGGGACAGGGTACAAGAGACCCAGTACTTC. This gives the protein CASSYRRDRVQETQYF.

A few counts support this clonotype. The genes are TRBV7-2 and TRBJ2-7; either TRBD1 or TRBD2 may supply D (5 bases each). The CDR3 has 17 residues. Trimming cost V 4 bases and J 4 bases, with 23 bases left between them. The germline gives CDR1 SGHTA, CDR2 FQGNSA. CDR3 in amino acids: CASSSTGTPVRVYEQYF. CDR3 in DNA: TGTGCCAGCAGCTCTACCGGGACGCCCGTCCGGGTATACGAGCAGTACTTC.

The table lists this clonotype with many counts. V gene TRBV7-2 combines with J gene TRBJ2-1; 9 positions agree with TRBD2. Germline lookup yields CDR1 SGHTA and CDR2 FQGNSA. The V gene end was trimmed by 3 bases and the J gene end by 0 bases; junction bases not matched to a gene: 0. The length of the CDR3 is 15 residues. The DNA of the CDR3 is TGTGCCAGCAGCTTTAGCGGGGGCTCCTACAATGAGCAGTTCTTC. Translating gives CASSFSGGSYNEQFF.

The chain uses TRBV28 and TRBJ1-1; D not certain. CDR3 size: 12 residues. Germline values: CDR1 MDHEN, CDR2 SYDVKM. Trimming shortened V by 4 bases and J by 6 bases, and 9 bases separated the two germline ends. CDR3 residues: CASSSRPAEAFF. The CDR3 region has the DNA TGTGCCAGCAGTTCGCGTCCCGCTGAAGCTTTCTTT.

This clonotype occurred a few times. Relative to the germline gene, one junction end is altered; a read error may explain this. The V and J genes are TRBV13 and TRBJ1-6, with a possible D match to TRBD1 (6 bases). The CDR3 loop spans 16 amino acids. Germline V gene sequence: CDR1 PRHDT, CDR2 FYEKMQ (reference sequence). CDR3 protein: CASRLGGVMYNSPLHF. CDR3 nucleotides: TGTGCCAGCCGCTTAGGGGGAGTTATGTATAATTCACCCCTCCACTTT. Full variable domain (remainder filled in from reference TRBV13 and TRBJ1-6): AAGVIQSPRHLIKEKRETATLKCYPIPRHDTVYWYQQGPGQDPQFLISFYEKMQSDKGSIPDRFSAQQFSDYHSELNMSSLELGDSALYFCASRLGGVMYNSPLHFGNGTRLTVT.

CDR3 sequence: CASSSDRIGEAFF. In DNA, the CDR3 is TGTGCCAGCAGTTCTGACAGGATCGGTGAAGCTTTCTTT. The chain has TRBV7-9 and TRBJ1-1; the D gene is possibly TRBD1 (6 bases). Trimming left V 6 bases short and J 7 bases short, with 15 bases between. Germline V CDR1 and CDR2: SEHNR, FQNEAQ (reference sequence). This CDR3 spans 13 amino acids.

CDR3 DNA sequence: TGTGCCAGCAGTCCCACGGCGGGGACTGAAGCTTTCTTT. It encodes CASSPTAGTEAFF. The V call is TRBV7-6, the J call TRBJ1-1; D unclear. V lost 6 bases and J lost 5, with 13 bases in between. The CDR3 is 13 residues long. In germline, CDR1 is SGHVS, CDR2 FNYEAQ.

The CDR3 is CASRRTGGAYNEQFF. The CDR3 coding sequence is TGTGCCAGCAGGAGGACAGGGGGCGCCTACAATGAGCAGTTCTTC. V gene TRBV6-2 or TRBV6-3 combines with J gene TRBJ2-1; 11 bases are a match to TRBD1. The CDR3 sequence is 15 residues long. V trimming: 6 bases; J trimming: 2 bases; junction bases outside the gene matches: 3. Germline values: CDR1 MNHEY, CDR2 SVGEGT.

This clonotype turned up a few times. The CDR3 sequence: CASVPGPNTEAFF. The CDR3 bases are TGTGCTAGTGTACCGGGCCCGAACACTGAAGCTTTCTTT. The V call is TRBV12-5, the J call TRBJ1-1; no definite D call. Germline lookup yields CDR1 LGHNT and CDR2 FRNRAP. This CDR3 comprises 13 residues. V lost 7 bases and J lost 1, with 10 bases in between.

Only a few counts were recorded for this clonotype. The rearrangement joins TRBV15 to TRBJ1-1; 7 bases agree with TRBD1. Per the germline V gene, CDR1 is LNHNV and CDR2 is YYDKDF (reference sequence). With V trimmed by 4 bases and J by 1 base, 6 bases remained unmatched. The CDR3 consists of 15 residues. The CDR3 here is CATSTNRGPNTEAFF. The CDR3 DNA follows: TGTGCCACCAGCACCAACAGGGGACCGAACACTGAAGCTTTCTTT.

The genes are TRBV29-1 and TRBJ2-1, with D possibly matching TRBD1 (6 bases). This CDR3 comprises 16 residues. Germline lookup yields CDR1 SQVTM and CDR2 ANQGSEA. V was pared by 6 bases and J by 0 bases, with 18 bases between. The chain's CDR3 is CSVVGLTGSSYNEQFF. The DNA for the CDR3 is TGCAGCGTCGTCGGGCTCACAGGGAGCTCCTACAATGAGCAGTTCTTC.

This clonotype has more than one count but fewer than ten. V gene TRBV7-6 combines with J gene TRBJ2-2; 13 bases line up with TRBD2. The CDR3 extends over 20 amino acids. Germline trimming cut 3 bases from V and 2 bases from J; bases unmatched to any gene: 12. Germline loops: CDR1 SGHVS, CDR2 FNYEAQ. The CDR3 reads CASSFSRSGTSGDNTGELFF. CDR3 nucleotides: TGTGCCAGCAGCTTTAGTCGTTCCGGGACTAGCGGGGATAACACCGGGGAGCTGTTTTTT.

CDR3 sequence reads: CASSEPADNYGYTF. The CDR3 DNA reads as TGTGCCAGCAGTGAGCCGGCAGACAACTATGGCTACACCTTC. The chain recombines TRBV6-1 with TRBJ1-2, with no clear D. The CDR3 loop spans 14 amino acids. Looked up from germline, CDR1 is MNHNS and CDR2 is SASEGT. The V gene lost 3 bases and the J gene lost 2 bases, with 10 bases spanning the gap.

The chain couples TRBV28 to TRBJ2-1, with 7 bases lining up with TRBD1. The ends lost 1 base at V and 6 bases at J; junction bases unmatched: 6. The CDR3 runs to 15 residues. CDR1 and CDR2 from the germline V gene are MDHEN and SYDVKM. The CDR3 protein is CASSLLRTGSNEQFF. CDR3 DNA sequence: TGTGCCAGCAGTTTATTACGGACAGGTAGCAATGAGCAGTTCTTC.

The chain links TRBV30 to TRBJ1-5, with D tentatively TRBD1 (5 bases). This CDR3 contains 13 residues. The V end lost 1 base, the J end lost 11 bases, and 15 bases lay between the germline ends. Germline loops: CDR1 GTSNPN, CDR2 SVGIG (reference sequence). The chain's CDR3 is CAWSALIQGAQHF. CDR3 DNA: TGTGCCTGGAGTGCATTAATCCAGGGCGCCCAGCATTTT.

This clonotype was counted only a few times. The chain couples TRBV6-5 to TRBJ1-5; 12 nucleotides align to TRBD1. The V gene end was trimmed by 5 bases and the J gene end by 3 bases; junction bases not matched to a gene: 5. The CDR3 is 16 amino acids. Germline V CDR1 and CDR2: MNHEY, SVGAGI. CDR3 in amino acids: CASSRGTGGINQPQHF. The DNA for the CDR3 is TGTGCCAGCAGTCGCGGGACAGGGGGCATCAATCAGCCCCAGCATTTT.

This clonotype was counted between two and nine times. The rearrangement links TRBV6-6 to TRBJ2-7; 7 bases agree with TRBD1. V was clipped by 4 bases and J by 4 bases; unmatched bases: 4. The CDR3 has 13 amino acids. From germline, CDR1 is MNHNY and CDR2 SVGAGI (reference sequence). The CDR3 protein is CASSSRDRYEQYF. The CDR3 nucleotides read TGTGCCAGCAGTTCCCGGGACAGATACGAGCAGTACTTC.

This clonotype was seen only a few times. This chain joins TRBV20-1 and TRBJ2-3; the D call may be TRBD1 or TRBD2 (6 bases each). Per the germline V gene, CDR1 is DFQATT and CDR2 is SNEGSKA (reference sequence). Trimming took off 6 bases at V and 4 bases at J, with 20 bases between the two ends. This CDR3 region has 15 residues. For the CDR3, the DNA is TGCAGTGCGGGTTTTGTGGGGGGCCTTCCAGATACGCAGTATTTT. It is translated as CSAGFVGGLPDTQYF.

The chain uses TRBV2 and TRBJ1-2, with unresolved D. Germline-derived CDR1 and CDR2 are SNHLY and FYNNEI. CDR3 length: 16 amino acids. Trimming took 2 bases from V and 0 from J, leaving 13 bases between them. This CDR3 reads CASSEFGGPTNYGYTF. The CDR3 coding sequence is TGTGCCAGCAGTGAATTCGGCGGACCTACTAACTATGGCTACACCTTC.

This clonotype was observed many times. This rearrangement joins TRBV7-8 to TRBJ2-2; 12 bases align to TRBD2. V lost 3 bases to trimming and J lost 6 bases; unmatched junction nucleotides: 5. The CDR3 is 16 amino acids. The germline gives CDR1 SGHVS, CDR2 FQNEAQ. The CDR3 sequence: CASSLSTSGGAGELFF. As DNA, the CDR3 is TGTGCCAGCAGCTTGTCGACTAGCGGGGGAGCCGGGGAGCTGTTTTTT. Variable domain in full (rest from reference TRBV7-8 and TRBJ2-2): GAGVSQSPRYKVAKRGQDVALRCDPISGHVSLFWYQQALGQGPEFLTYFQNEAQLDKSGLPSDRFFAERPEGSVSTLKIQRTQQEDSAVYLCASSLSTSGGAGELFFGEGSRLTVL.

This clonotype was observed once. The gene calls are TRBV7-9 and TRBJ2-5; D call uncertain. The CDR3 length is 13 residues. With 5 bases removed from V and 1 base from J, the gap between germline ends came to 8 bases. Germline V gene lookup returns CDR1 SEHNR and CDR2 FQNEAQ (reference sequence). The CDR3, as DNA: TGTGCCAGCAGCCCCCCCGTCCAAGAGACCCAGTACTTC. Its protein is CASSPPVQETQYF.

This clonotype was picked up a small number of times. This sequence joins TRBV28 and TRBJ1-5; 9 bases map to TRBD1. Trimming took 4 bases from V and 6 from J; bases not matched to a gene: 13. Germline V gives CDR1 MDHEN, CDR2 SYDVKM. This CDR3 comprises 17 residues. CDR3 region: CASSSPWQDRGFQPQHF. CDR3 DNA sequence: TGTGCCAGCAGTTCCCCGTGGCAGGACAGGGGATTTCAGCCCCAGCATTTT.